These 16 T cell receptor beta chains originate from one sample sequenced in a study of control samples from healthy donors and cancer patients. Only in-frame clones appear in the TCRdb table, and some are missing; sequencing was by immunoSEQ multiplex PCR. The data show more than 120,000 clones, around 92% seen once. The sequencing input was blood. The receptors derive from a man under 40 in good health.

Regarding this clone: Being one base from a much bigger clone, this may be a read error. Other nucleotide sequences in the sample specify the same CDR3. V and J are TRBV13 and TRBJ2-2; D gene unclear. The V gene's germline CDR1 is PRHDT and CDR2 FYEKMQ (reference sequence). Trimming took 5 bases from V and 5 from J, leaving 6 bases between them. The length of the CDR3 is 12 residues. The CDR3 is CASSPPTGELFF. The CDR3 DNA is TGTGCCAGCAGCCCCCCAACCGGGGAGCTGTTTTTT.

The CDR3 spells CASSLVSGTADTQYF. DNA of the CDR3: TGCGCCAGCAGCTTGGTATCGGGGACGGCAGATACGCAGTATTTT. The V and J genes are TRBV5-1 and TRBJ2-3; D might be TRBD1 or TRBD2, each matching 5 bases. The germline V and J ends were trimmed by 0 bases and 4 bases, with 12 bases remaining between them. The germline V gene encodes CDR1 SGHRS and CDR2 YFSETQ. CDR3 length: 15 amino acids.

Regarding this clone: An end of the junction differs from the germline gene, which may be a read error. The V and J genes are TRBV10-3 and TRBJ1-5; no reliable D call. Germline CDR1 ENHRY, CDR2 SYGVKD. This CDR3 comprises 12 residues. CDR3 in amino acids: CAVRNPNQPQHF. The CDR3 DNA follows: TGTGCCGTCAGGAATCCGAATCAGCCCCAGCATTTT.

The chain recombines TRBV19 with TRBJ1-5, with D perhaps matching TRBD1 (5 bases). V gave up 6 bases and J gave up 3 bases, with 15 bases separating them. Germline assignment: CDR1 LNHDA and CDR2 SQIVND (reference sequence). The CDR3 extends over 15 amino acids. CDR3 nucleotide sequence: TGTGCCAGTAGGCCCGAGTGGGGGGACAATCAGCCCCAGCATTTT. This encodes CASRPEWGDNQPQHF.

This clone was seen a single time. V is TRBV18 and J is TRBJ1-1, with D maybe TRBD1 (5 bases). The CDR3 runs to 13 residues. Trimming removed 0 bases from V and 10 bases from J, with 12 bases in between. The germline CDR1 and CDR2 sequences are KGHSH and LQKENI. DNA of the CDR3: TGTGCCAGCTCACCACCGGAGCGGGGGAGAGCTTTCTTT. It is translated as CASSPPERGRAFF.

This chain connects TRBV9 to TRBJ2-1, with 7 positions matching TRBD2. This CDR3 region has 17 residues. After removal of 4 bases from V and 0 bases from J, the junction contained 10 bases not matched to a gene. Germline CDR1 SGDLS, CDR2 YYNGEE. CDR3 protein: CASSPPLGGGSYNEQFF. CDR3 bases: TGTGCCAGCAGCCCGCCCCTGGGGGGGGGCTCCTACAATGAGCAGTTCTTC.

This clone was picked up a small number of times. The V and J genes are TRBV30 and TRBJ1-4, with 9 bases identical to TRBD1. In germline, CDR1 is GTSNPN, CDR2 SVGIG (reference sequence). This CDR3 comprises 15 residues. The J segment lost 5 bases and the V segment lost 1 base, leaving 5 bases of the junction unmatched. The DNA for the CDR3 is TGTGCCTGGAGTGAAACCGGGACAGGGAATGAAAAACTGTTTTTT. Protein product: CAWSETGTGNEKLFF. Using reference TRBV30 and TRBJ1-4 for the parts outside the CDR3, the full variable domain is SQTIHQWPATLVQPVGSPLSLECTVEGTSNPNLYWYRQAAGRGLQLLFYSVGIGQISSEVPQNLSASRPQDRQFILSSKKLLLSDSGFYLCAWSETGTGNEKLFFGSGTQLSVL.

V is TRBV7-8 and J is TRBJ1-1; unclear D gene. The CDR3 sequence is 14 residues long. Trimming removed 1 base from V and 4 bases from J, with 10 bases in between. The V gene's germline CDR1 is SGHVS and CDR2 FQNEAQ. Here the CDR3 DNA reads TGTGCCAGCAGCTTAGACATCGGCGGCACTGAAGCTTTCTTT. Translated, it gives CASSLDIGGTEAFF.

The chain is built from TRBV5-1 and TRBJ2-2; D is possibly TRBD1 or TRBD2 (5 bases each). Germline CDR1 reads SGHRS; CDR2 reads YFSETQ. V was trimmed by 3 bases and J by 0 bases, leaving 12 bases between them. This CDR3 spans 16 amino acids. CDR3 amino acids: CASSYSGPANTGELFF. Written as DNA, the CDR3 is TGCGCCAGCAGCTACTCGGGACCGGCGAACACCGGGGAGCTGTTTTTT.

The chain combines TRBV11-2 with TRBJ2-7, with a tentative D call TRBD2 (7 bases). Trimming shortened V by 5 bases and J by 7 bases, and 24 bases separated the two germline ends. Germline V gene sequence: CDR1 SGHAT, CDR2 FQNNGV. CDR3 length equals 16 residues. The CDR3 DNA is TGTGCCAGCAGCCGTCGTGGAGGACTAGGGGGGTGGGAGCAGTACTTC. This translates into CASSRRGGLGGWEQYF.

The chain couples TRBV29-1 to TRBJ2-7; possibly TRBD2 for D (5 bases). The germline V gene encodes CDR1 SQVTM and CDR2 ANQGSEA. The ends were cut back, 4 bases at V and 0 bases at J, with 13 bases in the middle. The CDR3 covers 14 residues. The CDR3 DNA reads as TGCAGCGTTGGTCCCCGGGGAAACTCCTACGAGCAGTACTTC. This codes for CSVGPRGNSYEQYF.

This chain links TRBV7-2 with TRBJ2-3; 8 bases match TRBD1. The CDR3 consists of 14 residues. CDR1 SGHTA and CDR2 FQGNSA come from the germline V gene. Trimming at V came to 1 base and at J to 6 bases, leaving 3 bases not matched to a gene. CDR3 amino acids: CASSLVQGVDTQYF. Here the CDR3 DNA reads TGTGCCAGCAGCTTAGTACAGGGGGTGGATACGCAGTATTTT. The full variable domain, with the rest looked up from reference TRBV7-2 and TRBJ2-3, is GAGVSQSPSNKVTEKGKDVELRCDPISGHTALYWYRQSLGQGLEFLIYFQGNSAPDKSGLPSDRFSAERTGGSVSTLTIQRTQQEDSAVYLCASSLVQGVDTQYFGPGTRLTVL.

The J gene is TRBJ2-7, the V gene TRBV6-1; no reliable D call. The CDR3 has 14 residues. V lost 1 base to trimming and J lost 2 bases, with 9 bases between them. The V gene's germline CDR1 is MNHNS and CDR2 SASEGT. CDR3 bases: TGTGCCAGCAGTGAAGTGGCAGGAACCTACGAGCAGTACTTC. Translated: CASSEVAGTYEQYF.

The chain links TRBV28 to TRBJ2-7; either TRBD1 or TRBD2 may supply D (6 bases each). Germline V gives CDR1 MDHEN, CDR2 SYDVKM. Trimming shortened V by 1 base and J by 6 bases, and 16 bases separated the two germline ends. The CDR3 is 15 residues long. CDR3: CASSLSGTGAFEQYF. CDR3 sequence (DNA): TGTGCCAGCAGTTTATCTGGGACGGGGGCATTCGAGCAGTACTTC.

Written as DNA, the CDR3 is TGTGCCAGCAGCCAAGGGACTAGCGGGGGTATGACCTACAATGAGCAGTTCTTC. Translating gives CASSQGTSGGMTYNEQFF. This rearrangement joins TRBV4-2 to TRBJ2-1; TRBD2 agrees at 13 bases. Germline CDR1 is LGHNA and CDR2 is YNFKEQ. CDR3 size: 18 residues. J lost 2 bases, V lost 1 base, and 5 bases had no gene match.

The CDR3 is CASSMGQTYNEQFF. For the CDR3, the DNA is TGTGCCAGTAGTATGGGACAGACCTACAATGAGCAGTTCTTC. The V and J genes are TRBV19 and TRBJ2-1; TRBD1 aligns across 7 bases. The CDR3 totals 14 residues. Trimming took 3 bases from V and 2 from J; bases not matched to a gene: 1. Per the germline V gene, CDR1 is LNHDA and CDR2 is SQIVND (reference sequence).